This T cell receptor (beta chain) is from a study of T-cell memory formation after mild COVID-19. The wider study: Largely donor-specific TCR clusters were found.

In germline, CDR1 is SGHDT, CDR2 YYEEEE. The CDR3 covers 15 residues. The V gene end was trimmed by 0 bases and the J gene end by 3 bases; junction bases not matched to a gene: 1. One entry per CDR3 protein, called by TCRdb with MiXCR from the 5' RACE reads. The sample holds over 300,000 distinct CDR3 sequences, approximately 22% seen once. Comments on this clonotype: As yet, its antigen is unknown.

Study-level findings and limits: Chiefly within CM and EM were the contracting CD4+ clones; CD8+ ones were within EMRA. Clones that shrank (day 15 to 85) were balanced CD4/CD8, whereas later expanders leaned CD4+. In second-wave clones peaking day 37, SARS-CoV-2 specificity remained unconfirmed.

The sample comprised PBMCs or a T cell subset sorted from them (not recorded which). The chain links TRBV5-6 to TRBJ2-5; the match to TRBD2 covers 11 bases. The source of this sequence is a man aged 18 to 30 who had mild COVID-19 (a few samples of this study predate the infection). Cell type and time point are not known. In DNA, the CDR3 is TGTGCCAGCAGCTTGGTACTAGCGGGAGAAGAGACCCAGTACTTC. It translates to CASSLVLAGEETQYF.